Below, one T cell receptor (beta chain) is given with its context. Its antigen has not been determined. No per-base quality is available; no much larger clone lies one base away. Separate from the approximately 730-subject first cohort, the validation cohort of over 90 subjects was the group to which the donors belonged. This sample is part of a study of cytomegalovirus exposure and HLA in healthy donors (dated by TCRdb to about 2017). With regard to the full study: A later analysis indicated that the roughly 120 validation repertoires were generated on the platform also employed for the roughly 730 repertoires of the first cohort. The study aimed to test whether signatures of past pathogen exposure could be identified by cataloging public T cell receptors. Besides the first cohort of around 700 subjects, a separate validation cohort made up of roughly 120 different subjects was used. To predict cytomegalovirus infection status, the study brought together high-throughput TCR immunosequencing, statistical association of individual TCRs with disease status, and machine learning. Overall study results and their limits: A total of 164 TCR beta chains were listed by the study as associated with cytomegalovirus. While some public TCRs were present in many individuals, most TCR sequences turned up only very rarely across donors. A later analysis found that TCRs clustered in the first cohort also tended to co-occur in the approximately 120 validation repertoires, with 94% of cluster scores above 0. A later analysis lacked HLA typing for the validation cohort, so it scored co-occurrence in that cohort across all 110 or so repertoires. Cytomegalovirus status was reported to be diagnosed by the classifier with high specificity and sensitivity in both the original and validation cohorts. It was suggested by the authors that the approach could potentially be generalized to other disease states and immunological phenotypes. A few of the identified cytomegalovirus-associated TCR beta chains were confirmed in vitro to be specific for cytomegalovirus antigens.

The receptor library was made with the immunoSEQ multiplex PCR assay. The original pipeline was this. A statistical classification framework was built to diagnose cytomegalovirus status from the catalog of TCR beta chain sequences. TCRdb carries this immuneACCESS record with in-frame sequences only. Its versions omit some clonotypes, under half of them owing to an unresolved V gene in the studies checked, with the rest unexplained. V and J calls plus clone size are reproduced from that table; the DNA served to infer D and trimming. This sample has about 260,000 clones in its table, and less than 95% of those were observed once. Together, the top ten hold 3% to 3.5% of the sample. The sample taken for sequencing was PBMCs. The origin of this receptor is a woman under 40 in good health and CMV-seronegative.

The encoded CDR3 is CASSDLGFGQITDTQYF. The base sequence is TGTGCCAGCAGCGACCTAGGATTTGGACAGATCACAGATACGCAGTATTTT. The chain is assembled from TRBV9 and TRBJ2-3, and possibly TRBD1, on 6 matching bases. The CDR3 covers 17 residues, taking in both the cysteine and the phenylalanine. Of all the DNA, just the CDR3 is kept, 51 bases in frame from base 1. CDR1 and CDR2 (SGDLS, YYNGEE) derive from the germline V gene. Trimming takes 3 bases from V and 2 bases from J, and the germline ends sit 19 bases apart.